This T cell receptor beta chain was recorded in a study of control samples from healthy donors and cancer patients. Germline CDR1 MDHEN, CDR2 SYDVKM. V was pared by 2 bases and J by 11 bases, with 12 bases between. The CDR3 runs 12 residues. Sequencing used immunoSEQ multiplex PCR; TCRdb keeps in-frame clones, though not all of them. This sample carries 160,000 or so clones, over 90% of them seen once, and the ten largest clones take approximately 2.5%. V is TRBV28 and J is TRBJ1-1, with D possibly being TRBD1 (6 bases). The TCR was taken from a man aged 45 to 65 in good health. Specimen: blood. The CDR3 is CASSLGGRTAFF. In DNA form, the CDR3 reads TGTGCCAGCAGTTTAGGGGGCAGGACGGCTTTCTTT.